This record concerns one T cell receptor beta chain sequence. Per the germline V gene, CDR1 is SGHAT and CDR2 is FQNNGV. With 5 bases removed from V and 2 bases from J, the gap between germline ends came to 13 bases. The length of the CDR3 is 14 residues. This entry is derived from a study of blood T cell repertoires in COVID-19. Per the authors' pipeline: Scientists estimated how many nucleated cells there were by amplifying reference gene primers. Profiling relied on immunoSEQ multiplex PCR, and the TCRdb table lists in-frame clones only, not all of them. V, J and clone size were drawn from that table, and D and trimming were deduced from the DNA. The profile shows under 200,000 clones, approximately 80% of them singletons.

Sequenced: PBMCs or T cells enriched from blood (not recorded which). V and J are TRBV11-2 and TRBJ2-7, with TRBD1 as a possible D gene (5 bases). The receptor was isolated from a woman aged 50 to 60 who had recovered from COVID-19. The CDR3 loop is CASSRPGRAYEQYF. The CDR3 bases are TGTGCCAGCAGCCGCCCAGGCAGGGCCTACGAGCAGTACTTC.